This TCR beta chain was sequenced in a study of memory CD4+ T cells and cytomegalovirus serostatus. The sort gate was single viable CD3+CD4+CD8-CD45RO+ cells for memory CD4+ T cells. Profiled with immunoSEQ multiplex PCR; TCRdb holds only in-frame clones, not every one. Of 75,000 to 90,000 clones listed, roughly 80% were seen once; the top ten hold around 0.78%. The sequencing input was memory CD4+ T cells from blood. The TCR was taken from an adult in good health and CMV-seronegative.

CDR3 amino acids: CASTGQAEAEAFF. Written as DNA, the CDR3 is TGTGCCAGCACCGGACAGGCGGAGGCTGAAGCTTTCTTT. This chain uses TRBV18 with TRBJ1-1, with TRBD1 identical over 7 bases. V was clipped by 8 bases and J by 6 bases; unmatched bases: 9. The CDR3 extends over 13 amino acids. Germline CDR1 is KGHSH and CDR2 is LQKENI.